A single sample is the source of the 29 T cell receptor beta chains below, sequenced in a study of OX40 agonist ivuxolimab in advanced cancers. The assay was immunoSEQ multiplex PCR, and TCRdb's table has in-frame clones only and misses some. The repertoire holds 45,000 to 55,000 clones, with approximately 80% as singletons. Sequencing was performed on CD4+ or CD8+ T cells sorted from blood, taken in a trial of the OX40 agonist ivuxolimab. Every receptor here comes from an adult with an advanced solid tumor such as melanoma, head and neck, liver or kidney cancer.

The chain carries TRBV19 and TRBJ2-1; 8 bases agree with TRBD1. V shed 1 base and J 3 bases; nucleotides not matched to a gene: 2. The CDR3 consists of 15 residues. Germline CDR1 and CDR2: LNHDA and SQIVND (reference sequence). CDR3 DNA: TGTGCCAGTAGTATAGGACAGGGGCGCTACAATGAGCAGTTCTTC. This codes for CASSIGQGRYNEQFF.

The genes are TRBV11-2 and TRBJ2-1; unclear D gene. The CDR3 loop spans 16 amino acids. Germline CDR1 is SGHAT and CDR2 is FQNNGV. V was clipped by 3 bases and J by 0 bases, with 12 bases between them. The CDR3 sequence: CASSFTSLSSYNEQFF. Written as DNA, the CDR3 is TGTGCCAGCAGCTTCACATCCCTCAGCTCCTACAATGAGCAGTTCTTC. The full variable domain, with the rest looked up from reference TRBV11-2 and TRBJ2-1, is EAGVAQSPRYKIIEKRQSVAFWCNPISGHATLYWYQQILGQGPKLLIQFQNNGVVDDSQLPKDRFSAERLKGVDSTLKIQPAKLEDSAVYLCASSFTSLSSYNEQFFGPGTRLTVL.

As regards this clone: An end of the junction does not agree with germline; a read error may underlie this. The chain has TRBV28 and TRBJ2-1; D not resolved. CDR3 length equals 12 residues. Per germline, CDR1 MDHEN and CDR2 SYDVKM. The CDR3 sequence is CASSFSNNEQFF. CDR3 in DNA: TGTGCCAGCAGTTTCTCCAACAATGAGCAGTTCTTC.

In its sample, this clone was seen once. V usage is TRBV2 and J usage is TRBJ1-1, with a tentative D call TRBD1 (6 bases). The V end was cut by 6 bases, the J end by 0 bases, with 14 bases between. In germline, CDR1 is SNHLY, CDR2 FYNNEI. This CDR3 has 15 residues. The CDR3 spells CASSLQGILNTEAFF. As DNA, the CDR3 is TGTGCCAGCAGCCTACAGGGAATCTTGAACACTGAAGCTTTCTTT.

J is TRBJ1-2 and V is TRBV5-4; the match to TRBD1 covers 9 bases. Germline V lookup: CDR1 SGHNT, CDR2 YYREEE (reference sequence). CDR3 size: 15 residues. The V segment lost 3 bases and the J segment 8 bases; nucleotides outside the gene matches: 11. The CDR3 DNA reads as TGTGCCAGCAGCTGGGAGGGACAGGGCCTAATCGGCTACACCTTC. Encoded protein: CASSWEGQGLIGYTF. The entire variable domain, with the rest obtained from reference TRBV5-4 and TRBJ1-2, is as follows: ETGVTQSPTHLIKTRGQQVTLRCSSQSGHNTVSWYQQALGQGPQFIFQYYREEENGRGNFPPRFSGLQFPNYSSELNVNALELDDSALYLCASSWEGQGLIGYTFGSGTRLTVV.

This clone was observed a handful of times. The gene calls are TRBV29-1 and TRBJ2-3; D unresolved. The CDR3 has 14 amino acids. CDR1 is SQVTM, CDR2 ANQGSEA, per germline. V was clipped by 6 bases and J by 0 bases, with 13 bases between them. The CDR3 coding sequence is TGCAGCGTGGGCCGCGAAGGTAGCACAGATACGCAGTATTTT. Protein product: CSVGREGSTDTQYF.

The chain carries TRBV6-5 and TRBJ2-2; 8 positions agree with TRBD1. This CDR3 is built from 15 residues. Germline V gene lookup returns CDR1 MNHEY and CDR2 SVGAGI. V trimming: 1 base; J trimming: 5 bases; junction bases outside the gene matches: 3. This CDR3 is CASSYFTGGTGELFF. CDR3 nucleotide sequence: TGTGCCAGCAGTTACTTCACAGGGGGGACCGGGGAGCTGTTTTTT.

This clone is categorized as medium-sized. This chain uses TRBV18 with TRBJ1-4; 9 nucleotides match TRBD1. The CDR3 extends over 14 amino acids. The V segment lost 5 bases and the J segment 8 bases; nucleotides outside the gene matches: 6. CDR1 KGHSH and CDR2 LQKENI come from the germline V gene. The DNA for the CDR3 is TGTGCCAGCTCATCGGGACAGGGCGGCGAAAAACTGTTTTTT. It is translated as CASSSGQGGEKLFF.

This clone is medium-sized within its sample. The rearrangement joins TRBV14 to TRBJ2-7; 12 positions match TRBD2. Germline V gives CDR1 SGHDN, CDR2 FVKESK. The CDR3 runs to 15 residues. The V and J ends lost 4 bases and 7 bases, in that order; junction bases with no gene match: 8. CDR3 sequence: CASSPRLAGVKEQYF. Here the CDR3 DNA reads TGTGCCAGCAGCCCCCGACTAGCGGGAGTGAAGGAGCAGTACTTC. The complete variable domain, with remaining parts taken from reference TRBV14 and TRBJ2-7, reads EAGVTQFPSHSVIEKGQTVTLRCDPISGHDNLYWYRRVMGKEIKFLLHFVKESKQDESGMPNNRFLAERTGGTYSTLKVQPAELEDSGVYFCASSPRLAGVKEQYFGPGTRLTVT.

The chain has TRBV9 and TRBJ2-3, with D uncertain. The V gene lost 7 bases and the J gene lost 0 bases, with 18 bases spanning the gap. Germline V CDR1 and CDR2: SGDLS, YYNGEE. The length of the CDR3 is 16 residues. CDR3 sequence (DNA): TGTGCCAGCGGCCCCCCGGGCGGTTCTAGCACAGATACGCAGTATTTT. It codes for CASGPPGGSSTDTQYF.

The chain recombines TRBV19 with TRBJ2-5; 9 nucleotides match TRBD1. J gave up 5 bases and V 6 bases, and 13 bases lay outside the gene matches. The CDR3 length is 16 residues. The germline CDR1 and CDR2 sequences are LNHDA and SQIVND (reference sequence). The CDR3 loop reads CASSVLGTGTSETQYF. DNA for the CDR3: TGTGCCAGTAGCGTTCTAGGGACAGGGACTTCGGAGACCCAGTACTTC.

The chain is built from TRBV28 and TRBJ1-5; D may be TRBD1 (5 bases). The CDR3 covers 13 residues. Germline CDR1 and CDR2: MDHEN and SYDVKM. The germline V and J ends were trimmed by 4 bases and 3 bases, with 7 bases remaining between them. CDR3 coding DNA: TGTGCCAGCAGTTCGACAGACAATCAGCCCCAGCATTTT. Residues: CASSSTDNQPQHF.

A single count supports this clone. The rearrangement links TRBV27 to TRBJ1-5; D unresolved. Per the germline V gene, CDR1 is MNHEY and CDR2 is SMNVEV (reference sequence). There are 13 residues in the CDR3. V was trimmed by 6 bases and J by 0 bases, leaving 6 bases between them. Here the CDR3 reads CASSLDSNQPQHF. Written as DNA, the CDR3 is TGTGCCAGCAGCCTAGATAGCAATCAGCCCCAGCATTTT.

The chain couples TRBV11-2 to TRBJ2-2; D unclear. The length of the CDR3 is 12 residues. Germline V CDR1 and CDR2: SGHAT, FQNNGV. Trimming shortened V by 4 bases and J by 3 bases, and 3 bases separated the two germline ends. CDR3 residues: CASSSYTGELFF. The CDR3 DNA follows: TGTGCCAGCAGCTCGTACACCGGGGAGCTGTTTTTT.

This clone was found many times. J is TRBJ2-1 and V is TRBV9; D unresolved. Trimming took 0 bases from V and 6 from J, leaving 13 bases between them. The CDR3 sequence is 15 residues long. Germline CDR1 is SGDLS and CDR2 is YYNGEE. CDR3 sequence (DNA): TGTGCCAGCAGCGTAGGGGCTAGAAGTAGCAATGAGCAGTTCTTC. This translates into CASSVGARSSNEQFF.

The chain links TRBV9 to TRBJ2-3, with TRBD1 as a possible D gene (6 bases). The V end was cut by 0 bases, the J end by 1 base, with 15 bases between. The CDR3 has 17 amino acids. Germline loops: CDR1 SGDLS, CDR2 YYNGEE. The DNA of the CDR3 is TGTGCCAGCAGCGTAGGGGGTAGGGGGACGGGCACAGATACGCAGTATTTT. It is translated as CASSVGGRGTGTDTQYF.

The V and J genes are TRBV27 and TRBJ2-5; the match to TRBD1 covers 7 bases. The CDR3 extends over 13 amino acids. The V gene's germline CDR1 is MNHEY and CDR2 SMNVEV (reference sequence). V shed 1 base, J shed 4 bases, and the junction held 0 bases outside the gene matches. For the CDR3, the DNA is TGTGCCAGCAGTTTATACAGGGGAGAGACCCAGTACTTC. Translated, it gives CASSLYRGETQYF.

The chain is built from TRBV7-9 and TRBJ2-3, with TRBD2 matching over 14 bases. Germline lookup yields CDR1 SEHNR and CDR2 FQNEAQ (reference sequence). The CDR3 spans 16 residues. With V trimmed by 4 bases and J by 5 bases, 5 bases remained unmatched. The CDR3 nucleotides read TGTGCCAGCAGCTCCGGGACTAGCGGGGGAGAAGATACGCAGTATTTT. Translating it yields CASSSGTSGGEDTQYF.

The rearrangement joins TRBV4-1 to TRBJ2-7; 7 bases are a match to TRBD1. CDR1 is MGHRA and CDR2 is YSYEKL in the germline V gene. The CDR3 totals 15 residues. The J segment lost 7 bases and the V segment lost 0 bases, leaving 9 bases of the junction unmatched. CDR3 residues: CASSQDLEGAEEQYV. The CDR3 DNA reads TGCGCCAGCAGCCAAGATCTTGAGGGGGCGGAGGAGCAGTACGTC.

The rearrangement joins TRBV7-9 to TRBJ2-7; 8 nucleotides agree with TRBD1. Trimming removed 1 base from V and 7 bases from J; junction bases left unmatched: 0. Per the germline V gene, CDR1 is SEHNR and CDR2 is FQNEAQ (reference sequence). The CDR3 loop spans 12 amino acids. The CDR3 here is CASSLGTGEQYF. The DNA for the CDR3 is TGTGCCAGCAGCTTAGGGACAGGGGAGCAGTACTTC. Looking up the rest from reference TRBV7-9 and TRBJ2-7 gives the full variable domain: DTGVSQNPRHKITKRGQNVTFRCDPISEHNRLYWYRQTLGQGPEFLTYFQNEAQLEKSRLLSDRFSAERPKGSFSTLEIQRTEQGDSAMYLCASSLGTGEQYFGPGTRLTVT.

This clone has just one count. The chain carries TRBV6-5 and TRBJ1-1; a possible D gene is TRBD1 (5 bases). Trimming pared 6 bases from V and 0 bases from J, leaving 11 bases between. Looked up from germline, CDR1 is MNHEY and CDR2 is SVGAGI. This CDR3 is built from 14 residues. The CDR3 loop reads CASSPEGMNTEAFF. The CDR3 DNA reads as TGTGCCAGCAGCCCGGAGGGGATGAACACTGAAGCTTTCTTT.

Regarding this clone: A read error is likely, as this CDR3 ends without the conserved phenylalanine or tryptophan. The chain joins TRBV4-1 to TRBJ1-1; no firm D call. The CDR3 loop spans 11 amino acids. Germline CDR1 and CDR2: MGHRA and YSYEKL. V was pared by 1 base and J by 11 bases, with 8 bases between. This chain's CDR3 is CASSQGVGAFL. In nucleotides, the CDR3 is TGCGCCAGCAGCCAAGGGGTAGGGGCTTTCCTT.

This chain links TRBV13 with TRBJ1-1, with a possible D match to TRBD1 (6 bases). V lost 5 bases, J lost 4 bases, and 14 bases lay in between. CDR1 PRHDT and CDR2 FYEKMQ come from the germline V gene (reference sequence). CDR3 length: 14 amino acids. CDR3 bases: TGTGCCAGCAGCCCCAAAAACAGGGCCACTGAAGCTTTCTTT. Its protein product is CASSPKNRATEAFF.

This clone was detected only a few times. The rearrangement joins TRBV7-9 to TRBJ2-7, with D tentatively TRBD1 (5 bases). CDR3 length: 13 amino acids. The V and J ends lost 6 bases and 6 bases respectively, with 15 bases between them. Germline CDR1 is SEHNR and CDR2 is FQNEAQ (reference sequence). CDR3 region: CASSLSTGAEQYF. DNA of the CDR3: TGTGCCAGCAGTCTTAGCACAGGAGCCGAGCAGTACTTC. Filled out from reference TRBV7-9 and TRBJ2-7, the complete variable domain reads DTGVSQNPRHKITKRGQNVTFRCDPISEHNRLYWYRQTLGQGPEFLTYFQNEAQLEKSRLLSDRFSAERPKGSFSTLEIQRTEQGDSAMYLCASSLSTGAEQYFGPGTRLTVT.

The chain recombines TRBV13 with TRBJ2-7; 7 bases map to TRBD1. The CDR3 has 13 residues. The V gene end was trimmed by 5 bases and the J gene end by 1 base; junction bases not matched to a gene: 2. Germline CDR1 is PRHDT and CDR2 is FYEKMQ (reference sequence). In nucleotides, the CDR3 is TGTGCCAGCAGCGGGGACAGTTCCTACGAGCAGTACTTC. This codes for CASSGDSSYEQYF.

V usage is TRBV19 and J usage is TRBJ2-5; 12 nucleotides agree with TRBD2. This CDR3 has 14 amino acids. Trimming cost V 9 bases and J 1 base; bases outside gene matches: 3. In germline, CDR1 is LNHDA, CDR2 SQIVND (reference sequence). CDR3 loop: CASGLAGIQETQYF. CDR3 nucleotide sequence: TGTGCCAGCGGACTAGCGGGGATCCAAGAGACCCAGTACTTC. The full variable domain, with the rest looked up from reference TRBV19 and TRBJ2-5, is DGGITQSPKYLFRKEGQNVTLSCEQNLNHDAMYWYRQDPGQGLRLIYYSQIVNDFQKGDIAEGYSVSREKKESFPLTVTSAQKNPTAFYLCASGLAGIQETQYFGPGTRLLVL.

The chain recombines TRBV2 with TRBJ1-5, with unresolved D. Trimming took 6 bases from V and 1 from J, leaving 7 bases between them. The CDR3 extends over 13 amino acids. The germline CDR1 and CDR2 sequences are SNHLY and FYNNEI. The CDR3 region is CASRLGSNQPQHF. For the CDR3, the DNA is TGTGCCAGCAGGCTGGGAAGCAATCAGCCCCAGCATTTT.

The gene calls are TRBV13 and TRBJ2-4; possibly TRBD1 or TRBD2 for D (5 bases each). Germline V gene sequence: CDR1 PRHDT, CDR2 FYEKMQ (reference sequence). V lost 0 bases and J 2 bases, leaving 11 bases between the germline ends. CDR3 length: 16 amino acids. This chain's CDR3 is CASSLGGDATKNIQYF. The CDR3 region has the DNA TGTGCCAGCAGCTTAGGAGGGGACGCGACCAAAAACATTCAGTACTTC. Drawing the rest from reference TRBV13 and TRBJ2-4, the complete variable domain is AAGVIQSPRHLIKEKRETATLKCYPIPRHDTVYWYQQGPGQDPQFLISFYEKMQSDKGSIPDRFSAQQFSDYHSELNMSSLELGDSALYFCASSLGGDATKNIQYFGAGTRLSVL.

The chain joins TRBV19 to TRBJ2-1; D unclear. CDR1 and CDR2 (germline): LNHDA, SQIVND (reference sequence). Deletions cut 0 bases from V and 7 bases from J, with 7 bases between. The CDR3 runs to 13 residues. CDR3 residues: CASSIDLGNEQFF. The CDR3 DNA is TGTGCCAGTAGTATAGATCTTGGGAATGAGCAGTTCTTC. Full variable domain (rest looked up from reference TRBV19 and TRBJ2-1): DGGITQSPKYLFRKEGQNVTLSCEQNLNHDAMYWYRQDPGQGLRLIYYSQIVNDFQKGDIAEGYSVSREKKESFPLTVTSAQKNPTAFYLCASSIDLGNEQFFGPGTRLTVL.